The text below deals with one T cell receptor (beta chain). Its specificity is not known. The data stem from a study of blood T cells in healthy people across ages. The germline gives CDR1 MNHEY, CDR2 SVGAGI. With V trimmed by 5 bases and J by 6 bases, 8 bases remained unmatched. This CDR3 has 14 amino acids. The second PCR ran about 6 to 11 cycles with a sample-barcoded 5' primer and J-beta primers. Each cDNA was tagged by a template-switch adaptor containing 12 random nucleotides. TCRdb analysed the 5' RACE reads with MiXCR anew, one entry per CDR3 protein. Of some 1,000,000 distinct CDR3 sequences listed, roughly a quarter are singletons. General study results and limits: Roughly linear age-related decline in beta diversity appeared, significant by age about 37.

This same sample was also taken into another study, of T cells of mothers and their children. That report adds: Unrelated pairs and related pairs have their TCR recombination output shaped similarly by thymic selection.

This clonotype originated in a girl aged 2 to 10 in good health. The rearrangement links TRBV6-5 to TRBJ1-2; 8 bases fit TRBD1. The sequenced material came from blood. CDR3 DNA: TGTGCCAGCAGTCATCTAGGGACAGGTGATGGCTACACCTTC. It specifies CASSHLGTGDGYTF.